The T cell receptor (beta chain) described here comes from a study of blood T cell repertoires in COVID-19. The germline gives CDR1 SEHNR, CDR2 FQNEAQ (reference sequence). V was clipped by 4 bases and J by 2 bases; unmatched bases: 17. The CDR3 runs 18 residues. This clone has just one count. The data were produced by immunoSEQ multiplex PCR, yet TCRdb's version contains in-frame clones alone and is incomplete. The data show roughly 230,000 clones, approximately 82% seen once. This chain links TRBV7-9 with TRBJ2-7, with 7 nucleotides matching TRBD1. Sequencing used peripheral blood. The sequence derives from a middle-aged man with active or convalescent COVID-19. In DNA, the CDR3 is TGTGCCAGCAGCTCCGTCCGTGAAGGGACAGAATACACCTACGAGCAGTACTTC. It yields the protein CASSSVREGTEYTYEQYF.